This TCR beta chain was captured by sequencing in a study of monozygotic twins with inflammatory bowel disease. Every TCR library used 3500 ng of total RNA. Each sample had eight separate cDNA synthesis reactions. Template switching added UMIs carrying a 6-nucleotide sample barcode. From its re-call of the 5' RACE reads, TCRdb lists each CDR3 protein once, without DNA. This sample contains around 150,000 distinct CDR3 sequences. The CDR3 has 14 residues. CDR1 and CDR2 (germline): MDHEN, SYDVKM. Study-wide results and limits: People with IBD had fewer clonotypes in common with others than healthy twins did, especially with disease activity.

For this clonotype: The antigen remains unidentified.

V is TRBV28 and J is TRBJ2-7. The sequence derives from a human donor with ulcerative colitis or Crohn's disease, or a healthy co-twin of an affected twin (not recorded which). The sequencing sample was made of blood. CDR3 sequence: CASSGGRGSYEQYF.